Listed below are T cell receptor beta chains from one sample, sequenced in a study of shared clonotypes between healthy human individuals. The protocol was immunoSEQ multiplex PCR, while the TCRdb copy is restricted to in-frame clones and leaves out a portion. This sample has about 480,000 clones, with 79% found just once. The sample was PBMCs. The receptor set was obtained from a woman in her thirties or forties in good health. Some clones in this sample may be carry-over from other donors' samples. CDR3s include the opening cysteine and the closing phenylalanine or tryptophan. The D gene is left open where the match is weak. The listing skips clone size in some rows; elsewhere it reads once, few, many or a size class.

v_gene: TRBV7-6
j_gene: TRBJ1-1
d_gene: .
abundance: .
CDR3aa: CASSRTNQGTEAFF
CDR3nt: TGTGCCAGCAGCCGGACAAACCAAGGCACTGAAGCTTTCTTT

v_gene: TRBV5-1
j_gene: TRBJ1-2
d_gene: .
abundance: .
CDR3aa: CASSRGGQWDGYTF
CDR3nt: TGCGCCAGCAGCCGCGGCGGACAGTGGGATGGCTACACCTTC

v_gene: TRBV7-9
j_gene: TRBJ2-5
d_gene: .
abundance: .
CDR3aa: CASSQASSWGQETQYF
CDR3nt: TGTGCCAGCAGCCAGGCTTCTAGCTGGGGCCAAGAGACCCAGTACTTC

v_gene: TRBV6-1
j_gene: TRBJ2-1
d_gene: TRBD1
abundance: many
CDR3aa: CASSERVRQGTYNEQFF
CDR3nt: TGTGCCAGCAGTGAAAGGGTTCGACAGGGGACATACAATGAGCAGTTCTTC

v_gene: TRBV19
j_gene: TRBJ2-3
d_gene: TRBD2
abundance: .
CDR3aa: CASSTGLAGGDTQYF
CDR3nt: TGTGCCAGTAGTACAGGACTAGCGGGAGGAGATACGCAGTATTTT

v_gene: TRBV28
j_gene: TRBJ2-7
d_gene: .
abundance: .
CDR3aa: CASSLAHHEQYF
CDR3nt: TGTGCCAGCAGTTTAGCTCACCACGAGCAGTACTTC

v_gene: TRBV6-4
j_gene: TRBJ2-3
d_gene: TRBD2
abundance: .
CDR3aa: CASRGLAGTTDTQYF
CDR3nt: TGTGCCAGCAGAGGACTAGCGGGGACCACAGATACGCAGTATTTT

v_gene: TRBV7-6
j_gene: TRBJ2-2
d_gene: .
abundance: .
CDR3aa: CASSGRENGELFF
CDR3nt: TGTGCCAGCAGCGGAAGGGAGAACGGGGAGCTGTTTTTT

v_gene: TRBV5-1
j_gene: TRBJ2-2
d_gene: .
abundance: .
CDR3aa: CASSLDGSANTGELFF
CDR3nt: TGCGCCAGCAGCTTGGATGGCTCCGCGAACACCGGGGAGCTGTTTTTT

v_gene: TRBV7-2
j_gene: TRBJ1-1
d_gene: .
abundance: .
CDR3aa: CASSLVGRGTEAFF
CDR3nt: TGTGCCAGCAGCTTAGTTGGTCGGGGGACTGAAGCTTTCTTT

v_gene: TRBV7-9
j_gene: TRBJ2-5
d_gene: .
abundance: .
CDR3aa: CASSFGVGSQETQYF
CDR3nt: TGTGCCAGCAGCTTCGGGGTCGGGAGTCAAGAGACCCAGTACTTC

v_gene: TRBV2
j_gene: TRBJ2-1
d_gene: .
abundance: .
CDR3aa: CATGLYNEQFF
CDR3nt: TGTGCCACGGGACTTTACAATGAGCAGTTCTTC

v_gene: TRBV19
j_gene: TRBJ2-7
d_gene: TRBD2
abundance: .
CDR3aa: CASSLLAGGSNFYEQYF
CDR3nt: TGTGCCAGTAGTTTATTAGCGGGAGGCTCTAATTTCTACGAGCAGTACTTC

v_gene: TRBV19
j_gene: TRBJ2-1
d_gene: TRBD2
abundance: .
CDR3aa: CASSPASGSFNEQFF
CDR3nt: TGTGCCAGTAGCCCAGCTAGCGGGAGTTTCAATGAGCAGTTCTTC

v_gene: TRBV5-1
j_gene: TRBJ1-2
d_gene: .
abundance: .
CDR3aa: CASSSREQGRGGYTF
CDR3nt: TGCGCCAGCAGCTCCAGAGAACAGGGCCGGGGTGGCTACACCTTC

v_gene: TRBV6-1
j_gene: TRBJ2-3
d_gene: .
abundance: .
CDR3aa: CASNPGPVGTQYF
CDR3nt: TGTGCCAGCAACCCCGGCCCTGTCGGTACGCAGTATTTT